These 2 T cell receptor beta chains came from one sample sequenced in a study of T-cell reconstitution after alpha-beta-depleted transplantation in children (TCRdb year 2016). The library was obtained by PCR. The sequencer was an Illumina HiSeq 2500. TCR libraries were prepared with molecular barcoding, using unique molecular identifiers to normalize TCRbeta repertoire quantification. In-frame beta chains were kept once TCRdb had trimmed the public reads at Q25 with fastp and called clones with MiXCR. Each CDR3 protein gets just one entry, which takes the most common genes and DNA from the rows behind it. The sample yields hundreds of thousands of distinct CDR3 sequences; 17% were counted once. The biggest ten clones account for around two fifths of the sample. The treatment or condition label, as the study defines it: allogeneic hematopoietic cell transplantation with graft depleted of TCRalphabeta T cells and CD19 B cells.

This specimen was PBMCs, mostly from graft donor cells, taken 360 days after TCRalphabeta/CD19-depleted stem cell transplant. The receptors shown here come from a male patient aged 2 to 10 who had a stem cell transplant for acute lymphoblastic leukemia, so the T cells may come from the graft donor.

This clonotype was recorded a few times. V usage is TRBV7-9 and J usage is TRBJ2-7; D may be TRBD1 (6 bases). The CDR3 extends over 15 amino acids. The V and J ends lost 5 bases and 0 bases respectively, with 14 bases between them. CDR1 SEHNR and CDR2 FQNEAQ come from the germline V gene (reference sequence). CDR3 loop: CASSRTVGSSYEQYF. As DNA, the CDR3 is TGTGCCAGCAGCCGGACAGTGGGGAGCTCCTACGAGCAGTACTTC.

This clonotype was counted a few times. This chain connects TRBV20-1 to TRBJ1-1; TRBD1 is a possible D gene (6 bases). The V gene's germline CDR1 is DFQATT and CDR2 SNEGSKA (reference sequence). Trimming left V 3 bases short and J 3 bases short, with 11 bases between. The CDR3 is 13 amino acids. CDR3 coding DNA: TGCAGTGCTAGTGTAGCAGGGGACACTGAAGCTTTCTTT. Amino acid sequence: CSASVAGDTEAFF.